Below, 24 T cell receptor beta chains from the same sample are listed, as sequenced in a study of Graves' ophthalmopathy and Graves' hyperthyroidism. Investigators amplified TCR beta CDR3 regions from RNA transcripts. First-round RT-PCR relied on HTBI primers, and a second-round multiplex PCR came next. TCRdb re-called the multiplex PCR reads with MiXCR, one entry per CDR3 protein. The table shows hundreds of thousands of distinct CDR3 sequences, with around 15% occurring only once. Sequenced material: blood. The receptors derive from a woman aged 25 to 39 with Graves' ophthalmopathy.

This clonotype was seen repeatedly, ten times or more. The chain joins TRBV20-1 to TRBJ1-1; the D is unclear. The CDR3 is made up of 13 amino acids. CDR1 DFQATT and CDR2 SNEGSKA come from the germline V gene (reference sequence). Trimming took off 3 bases at V and 1 base at J, with 9 bases between the two ends. The CDR3 here is CSASGYRNTEAFF. The CDR3 nucleotides are TGCAGTGCTAGTGGGTACAGGAACACTGAAGCTTTCTTT.

The sample holds many counts of this clonotype. The V call is TRBV19, the J call TRBJ1-5, with D possibly matching TRBD1 (5 bases). The germline V and J ends were trimmed by 5 bases and 2 bases, with 13 bases remaining between them. This CDR3 comprises 15 residues. CDR1 is LNHDA, CDR2 SQIVND, per germline (reference sequence). CDR3 region: CASSPYRDGNQPQHF. The CDR3 DNA sequence: TGTGCCAGTAGTCCCTACCGGGACGGCAATCAGCCCCAGCATTTT.

This clonotype came up many times. V gene TRBV12-3 or TRBV12-4 combines with J gene TRBJ1-5; D gene ambiguous. This CDR3 has 14 amino acids. The V end lost 3 bases, the J end lost 4 bases, and 10 bases lay between the germline ends. CDR3 sequence: CASSLLGANQPQHF. The CDR3 nucleotides are TGTGCCAGCAGTTTGTTGGGTGCGAATCAGCCCCAGCATTTT.

Regarding this clonotype: At one boundary the junction diverges from the germline segment, which might be a read error. The rearrangement joins TRBV29-1 to TRBJ2-4; 12 bases are shared with TRBD2. The germline gives CDR1 SQVTM, CDR2 ANQGSEA. The CDR3 length is 15 residues. This CDR3 is CSAASGRAAKNIKYF. For the CDR3, the DNA is TGCAGCGCCGCTAGCGGGAGGGCAGCCAAAAACATTAAGTACTTC.

This clonotype was detected once. A much bigger clone sits one base away, suggesting this may be a read error. V is TRBV12-3 or TRBV12-4 and J is TRBJ2-7, with D perhaps TRBD1 (6 bases). The CDR3 runs 12 residues. CDR3 loop: CASAGTNYEQCF. The CDR3 DNA is TGTGCCAGTGCCGGGACAAATTACGAGCAGTGCTTC.

This clonotype occurred many times. This chain joins TRBV6-2 or TRBV6-3 and TRBJ2-7; D is ambiguous. V shed 1 base and J shed 5 bases, with 3 bases lying between them. This CDR3 is 11 amino acids long. In germline, CDR1 is MNHEY, CDR2 SVGEGT. The CDR3 DNA reads as TGTGCCAGCAGTTACTTGGACGAGCAGTACTTC. It translates to CASSYLDEQYF.

This clonotype was picked up one time. A clone one base away is much larger, so this may be a read error. The chain joins TRBV11-2 to TRBJ1-3, with D unresolved. The CDR3 loop spans 14 amino acids. Germline V lookup: CDR1 SGHAT, CDR2 FQNNGV. V lost 7 bases and J 2 bases, leaving 12 bases between the germline ends. The CDR3 DNA is TGTGCCAGCACAAAACCGGCCCCTGGAAACACCATATATTTT. Translating gives CASTKPAPGNTIYF.

This clonotype was observed many times. The chain carries TRBV7-9 and TRBJ1-2, with D maybe TRBD1 (6 bases). Germline V CDR1 and CDR2: SEHNR, FQNEAQ (reference sequence). V was cut by 3 bases and J by 8 bases, with 13 bases left in between. The CDR3 loop spans 13 amino acids. The CDR3 loop is CASSFQQGGGYTF. In DNA, the CDR3 is TGTGCCAGCAGCTTTCAACAGGGTGGCGGCTACACCTTC.

This clonotype was observed a handful of times. This chain connects TRBV12-3 or TRBV12-4 to TRBJ2-3; TRBD2 matches at 11 bases. The CDR3 consists of 16 residues. V trimming: 5 bases; J trimming: 2 bases; junction bases outside the gene matches: 6. The CDR3 reads CASSLTSGGVTDTQYF. CDR3 nucleotides: TGTGCCAGCAGTCTCACTAGCGGGGGTGTCACAGATACGCAGTATTTT.

This clonotype occurred many times. V is TRBV6-1 and J is TRBJ1-2; tentatively, D is TRBD1 (5 bases). CDR3 length equals 13 residues. CDR1 MNHNS and CDR2 SASEGT come from the germline V gene. Trimming cost V 5 bases and J 1 base, with 8 bases left between them. The CDR3 sequence is CASSRQNNYGYTF. The CDR3 coding sequence is TGTGCCAGCAGTCGACAGAATAACTATGGCTACACCTTC.

This chain joins TRBV12-3 or TRBV12-4 and TRBJ1-1, with no clear D. The CDR3 length is 14 residues. V lost 8 bases, J lost 4 bases, and 17 bases lay in between. The CDR3, as DNA: TGTGCCAGCCGACTACGGAAAGGAGGCACTGAAGCTTTCTTT. This codes for CASRLRKGGTEAFF.

The rearrangement links TRBV12-3 or TRBV12-4 to TRBJ1-5; possible D gene TRBD1, 5 bases. Trimming pared 2 bases from V and 0 bases from J, leaving 20 bases between. This CDR3 has 19 residues. The CDR3 DNA follows: TGTGCCAGCAGTTTAAGGTTAGTGGGGCAAAGATATAGCAATCAGCCCCAGCATTTT. This codes for CASSLRLVGQRYSNQPQHF.

This clonotype showed up many times. The CDR3 sequence: CALQRSYEQYF. In nucleotides, the CDR3 is TGTGCCTTACAACGGTCCTACGAGCAGTACTTC. V gene TRBV30 combines with J gene TRBJ2-7; D not certain. V was cut by 7 bases and J by 1 base, with 8 bases left in between. This CDR3 is 11 amino acids long. Germline CDR1 reads GTSNPN; CDR2 reads SVGIG (reference sequence).

About this clonotype itself: Germline is not matched at one junction end, which may reflect a read error. The chain combines TRBV6-1 with TRBJ1-1; TRBD1 is a possible D gene (5 bases). This CDR3 is built from 13 residues. Germline V gene data show CDR1 as MNHNS and CDR2 as SASEGT. For the CDR3, the DNA is TGTGCCATCAGTGGGGGGGTGGAAACTGAAGCTTTCTTT. Protein product: CAISGGVETEAFF.

The table lists this clonotype with many counts. This sequence joins TRBV27 and TRBJ2-6; D gene unclear. Germline V gene data show CDR1 as MNHEY and CDR2 as SMNVEV (reference sequence). V was pared by 4 bases and J by 3 bases, with 7 bases between. The CDR3 loop spans 14 amino acids. Written as DNA, the CDR3 is TGTGCCAGCAGTTCTCTTATTGGGGCCAACGTCCTGACTTTC. Residues: CASSSLIGANVLTF.

This clonotype has a single count. The gene calls are TRBV11-2 and TRBJ1-2; possible D gene TRBD1, 5 bases. Germline V gene sequence: CDR1 SGHAT, CDR2 FQNNGV. The CDR3 loop spans 16 amino acids. The germline V and J ends were trimmed by 0 bases and 6 bases, with 17 bases remaining between them. CDR3 in amino acids: CASSLDGPGLQHGYTF. The CDR3 DNA sequence: TGTGCCAGCAGCTTAGATGGTCCAGGGCTACAGCATGGCTACACCTTC. Combining the CDR3 with reference TRBV11-2 and TRBJ1-2 gives the whole variable domain EAGVAQSPRYKIIEKRQSVAFWCNPISGHATLYWYQQILGQGPKLLIQFQNNGVVDDSQLPKDRFSAERLKGVDSTLKIQPAKLEDSAVYLCASSLDGPGLQHGYTFGSGTRLTVV.

This clonotype was detected ten times or more. V gene TRBV6-1 combines with J gene TRBJ2-7, with 7 bases matching TRBD1. The CDR3 runs to 16 residues. V gave up 3 bases and J gave up 4 bases; unmatched junction bases: 12. Germline CDR1 reads MNHNS; CDR2 reads SASEGT. CDR3 DNA sequence: TGTGCCAGCAGTGATTGGGACAGATCTTACTGGTACGAGCAGTACTTC. It encodes CASSDWDRSYWYEQYF.

This clonotype was seen at least ten times. V usage is TRBV15 and J usage is TRBJ1-1; D not certain. Trimming removed 0 bases at V and 8 bases at J, with 10 bases between. The CDR3 sequence is 13 residues long. Looked up from germline, CDR1 is LNHNV and CDR2 is YYDKDF (reference sequence). As DNA, the CDR3 is TGTGCCACCAGCAGAGAGGACTATTACGAAGCTTTCTTT. As protein: CATSREDYYEAFF. The full variable domain, completed using reference TRBV15 and TRBJ1-1, is DAMVIQNPRYQVTQFGKPVTLSCSQTLNHNVMYWYQQKSSQAPKLLFHYYDKDFNNEADTPDNFQSRRPNTSFCFLDIRSPGLGDTAMYLCATSREDYYEAFFGQGTRLTVV.

This clonotype was counted a few times. V is TRBV2 and J is TRBJ2-5; 9 nucleotides line up with TRBD2. V lost 6 bases to trimming and J lost 6 bases; unmatched junction nucleotides: 11. The CDR3 consists of 15 residues. Germline V gene lookup returns CDR1 SNHLY and CDR2 FYNNEI. The CDR3 region has the DNA TGTGCCAGCAGGGCTTTTAGCGGGGGCCCCAAGACCCAGTACTTC. This encodes CASRAFSGGPKTQYF.

There are many counts of this clonotype. The chain combines TRBV2 with TRBJ2-4; either TRBD1 or TRBD2 may fit D (5 bases each). The V gene lost 7 bases and the J gene lost 2 bases, with 18 bases spanning the gap. The CDR3 extends over 16 amino acids. Germline V gene sequence: CDR1 SNHLY, CDR2 FYNNEI. In DNA, the CDR3 is TGTGCCAGCACTCTAGACGGGGCGATTCCCAAAAACATTCAGTACTTC. Encoded protein: CASTLDGAIPKNIQYF.

This clonotype was detected many times. The chain recombines TRBV12-3 or TRBV12-4 with TRBJ2-4; the D gene is possibly TRBD2 (6 bases). The CDR3 spans 14 residues. The V gene lost 6 bases and the J gene lost 3 bases, with 12 bases spanning the gap. For the CDR3, the DNA is TGTGCCAGCAGACTCGCGGGGAGCAAAAACATTCAGTACTTC. Translation gives CASRLAGSKNIQYF.

V is TRBV12-3 or TRBV12-4 and J is TRBJ1-1; no definite D call. The CDR3 runs 15 residues. V lost 7 bases and J lost 2, with 17 bases in between. The CDR3 sequence: CASTLYRTRNTEAFF. For the CDR3, the DNA is TGTGCCAGCACCCTTTACCGAACAAGAAACACTGAAGCTTTCTTT.

The sample holds many counts of this clonotype. The CDR3: CASSLEGADEQYF. Here the CDR3 DNA reads TGCGCCAGCAGCTTAGAGGGAGCGGACGAGCAGTACTTC. This chain joins TRBV5-1 and TRBJ2-7; a possible D gene is TRBD2 (5 bases). The germline V gene encodes CDR1 SGHRS and CDR2 YFSETQ. The germline V and J ends were trimmed by 2 bases and 5 bases, with 11 bases remaining between them. The CDR3 extends over 13 amino acids.

There are many counts of this clonotype. The V gene is TRBV7-2, the J gene TRBJ2-7; D is undetermined. CDR1 is SGHTA and CDR2 is FQGNSA in the germline V gene. This CDR3 contains 13 residues. V dropped 0 bases and J dropped 4 bases, with 7 bases sitting between them. The CDR3 DNA reads as TGTGCCAGCAGCTTAGCGCTGGATTACGAGCAGTACTTC. Residues: CASSLALDYEQYF.